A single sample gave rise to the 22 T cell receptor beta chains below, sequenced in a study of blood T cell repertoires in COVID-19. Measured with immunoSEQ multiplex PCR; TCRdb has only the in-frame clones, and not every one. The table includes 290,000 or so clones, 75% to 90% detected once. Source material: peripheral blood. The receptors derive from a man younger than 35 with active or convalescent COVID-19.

DNA of the CDR3: TGTGCCAGCAGTTTAGGGAGATCCTACGAGCAGTACTTC. It is translated as CASSLGRSYEQYF. This chain connects TRBV27 to TRBJ2-7; the D gene is possibly TRBD2 (5 bases). Looked up from germline, CDR1 is MNHEY and CDR2 is SMNVEV (reference sequence). V was trimmed by 2 bases and J by 1 base, leaving 6 bases between them. The CDR3 loop spans 13 amino acids.

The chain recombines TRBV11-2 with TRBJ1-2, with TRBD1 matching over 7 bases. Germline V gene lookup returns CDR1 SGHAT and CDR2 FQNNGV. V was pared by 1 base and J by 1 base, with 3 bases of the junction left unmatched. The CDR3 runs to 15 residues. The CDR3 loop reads CASSLAGQLNYGYTF. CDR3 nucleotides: TGTGCCAGCAGCTTAGCGGGACAGCTTAACTATGGCTACACCTTC.

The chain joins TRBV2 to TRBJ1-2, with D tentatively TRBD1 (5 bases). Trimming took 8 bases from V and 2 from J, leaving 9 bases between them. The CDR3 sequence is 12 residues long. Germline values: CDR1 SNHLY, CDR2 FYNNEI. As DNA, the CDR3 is TGTGCCAGCCGGGGGGACAACTATGGCTACACCTTC. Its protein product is CASRGDNYGYTF.

Here the CDR3 DNA reads TGTGCCAGCAGCGTAGAGAGTAGCGGCGTAGGGCAGTTCTTC. The encoded protein is CASSVESSGVGQFF. V usage is TRBV9 and J usage is TRBJ2-1; weak D call: TRBD2 (6 bases). V was shortened by 0 bases and J by 12 bases, with 16 bases between the two germline ends. Germline CDR1 is SGDLS and CDR2 is YYNGEE. The CDR3 has 14 amino acids.

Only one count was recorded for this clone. The CDR3 DNA reads TGTGCCAGCAGTGACCCCACTAGGGGAGGACAGCCCCAGCATTTT. This gives the protein CASSDPTRGGQPQHF. The chain recombines TRBV6-4 with TRBJ1-5, with D maybe TRBD1 (5 bases). V lost 2 bases, J lost 7 bases, and 15 bases lay in between. Germline CDR1 MRHNA, CDR2 SNTAGT. The CDR3 has 15 amino acids.

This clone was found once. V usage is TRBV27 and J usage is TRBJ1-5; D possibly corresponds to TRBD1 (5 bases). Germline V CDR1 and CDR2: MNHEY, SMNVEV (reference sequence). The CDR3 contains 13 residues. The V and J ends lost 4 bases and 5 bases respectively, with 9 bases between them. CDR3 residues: CASSYGAYQPQHF. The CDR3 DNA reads TGTGCCAGCAGTTATGGGGCCTATCAGCCCCAGCATTTT.

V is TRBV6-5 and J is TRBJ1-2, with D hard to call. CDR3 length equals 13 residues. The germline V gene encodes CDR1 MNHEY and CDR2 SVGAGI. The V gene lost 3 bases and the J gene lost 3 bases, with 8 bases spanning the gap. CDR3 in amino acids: CASSYRLDYGYTF. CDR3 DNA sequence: TGTGCCAGCAGTTATCGGCTAGACTATGGCTACACCTTC.

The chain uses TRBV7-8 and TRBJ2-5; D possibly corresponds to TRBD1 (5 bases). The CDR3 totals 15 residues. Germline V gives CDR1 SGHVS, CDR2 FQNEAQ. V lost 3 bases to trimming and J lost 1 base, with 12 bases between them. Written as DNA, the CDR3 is TGTGCCAGCAGCTTTTTGAATGGGGCCCAAGAGACCCAGTACTTC. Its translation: CASSFLNGAQETQYF.

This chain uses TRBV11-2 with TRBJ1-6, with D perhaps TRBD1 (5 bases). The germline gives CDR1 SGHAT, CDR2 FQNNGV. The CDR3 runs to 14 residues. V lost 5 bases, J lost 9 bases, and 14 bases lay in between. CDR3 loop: CASSRRDSLSPLHF. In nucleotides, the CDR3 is TGTGCCAGCAGCCGCCGGGACTCTCTTTCACCCCTCCACTTT.

The DNA for the CDR3 is TGTGCCAGCAAAAATAGGGGGACGGAGAATGAAAAACTGTTTTTT. Residues: CASKNRGTENEKLFF. This chain links TRBV2 with TRBJ1-4; D may be TRBD1 (6 bases). CDR1 and CDR2 (germline): SNHLY, FYNNEI. Trimming took 7 bases from V and 5 from J, leaving 17 bases between them. CDR3 length: 15 amino acids.

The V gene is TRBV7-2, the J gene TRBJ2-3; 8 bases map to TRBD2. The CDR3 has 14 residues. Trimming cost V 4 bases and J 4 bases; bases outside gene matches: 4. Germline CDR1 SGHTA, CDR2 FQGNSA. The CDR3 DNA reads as TGTGCCAGCAGCTCCGGGGGGGCCGCAGATACGCAGTATTTT. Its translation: CASSSGGAADTQYF.

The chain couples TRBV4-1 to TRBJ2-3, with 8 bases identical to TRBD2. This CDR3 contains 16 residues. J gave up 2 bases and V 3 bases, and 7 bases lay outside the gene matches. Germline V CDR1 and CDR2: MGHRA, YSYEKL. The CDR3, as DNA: TGCGCCAGCAGCCAGCCCGGGACTAGGCCCACAGATACGCAGTATTTT. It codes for CASSQPGTRPTDTQYF.

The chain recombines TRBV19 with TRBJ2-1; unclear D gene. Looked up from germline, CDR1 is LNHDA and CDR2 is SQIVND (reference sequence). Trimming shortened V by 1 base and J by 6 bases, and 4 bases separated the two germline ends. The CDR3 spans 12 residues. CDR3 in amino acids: CASSIGSNEQFF. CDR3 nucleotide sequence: TGTGCCAGTAGTATAGGCAGCAATGAGCAGTTCTTC.

The CDR3 loop is CASSLQNSLTRERSYEQYF. DNA of the CDR3: TGTGCCAGCAGCCTCCAGAACTCTCTTACTAGGGAGAGGTCCTACGAGCAGTACTTC. This sequence joins TRBV4-2 and TRBJ2-7; D may be TRBD2 (5 bases). Germline CDR1 reads LGHNA; CDR2 reads YNFKEQ. V lost 4 bases to trimming and J lost 1 base, with 26 bases between them. The CDR3 loop spans 19 amino acids.

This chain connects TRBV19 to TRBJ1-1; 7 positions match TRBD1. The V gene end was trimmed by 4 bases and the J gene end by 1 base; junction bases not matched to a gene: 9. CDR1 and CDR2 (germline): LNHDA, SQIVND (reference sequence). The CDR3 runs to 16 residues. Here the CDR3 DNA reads TGTGCCAGTAGTACGCAAAAGGGGGCGCGGAACACTGAAGCTTTCTTT. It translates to CASSTQKGARNTEAFF.

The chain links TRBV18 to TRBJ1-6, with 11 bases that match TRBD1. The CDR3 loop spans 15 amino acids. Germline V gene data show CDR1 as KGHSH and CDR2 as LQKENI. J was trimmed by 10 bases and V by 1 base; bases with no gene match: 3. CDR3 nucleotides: TGTGCCAGCTCACCACTGGACAGGGGGCTGTCACCCCTCCACTTT. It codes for CASSPLDRGLSPLHF.

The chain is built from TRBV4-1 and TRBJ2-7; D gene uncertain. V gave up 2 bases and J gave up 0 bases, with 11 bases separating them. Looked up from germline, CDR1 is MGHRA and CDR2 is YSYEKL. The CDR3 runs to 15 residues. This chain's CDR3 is CASSQSIISSYEQYF. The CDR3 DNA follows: TGCGCCAGCAGCCAATCAATCATCAGCTCCTACGAGCAGTACTTC.

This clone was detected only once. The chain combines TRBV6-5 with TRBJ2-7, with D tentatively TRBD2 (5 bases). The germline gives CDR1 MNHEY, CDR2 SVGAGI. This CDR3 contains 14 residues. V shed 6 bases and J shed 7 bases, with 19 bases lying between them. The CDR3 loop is CASSAPSLLREQYF. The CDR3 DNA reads TGTGCCAGCAGCGCCCCTAGCCTTTTAAGGGAGCAGTACTTC.

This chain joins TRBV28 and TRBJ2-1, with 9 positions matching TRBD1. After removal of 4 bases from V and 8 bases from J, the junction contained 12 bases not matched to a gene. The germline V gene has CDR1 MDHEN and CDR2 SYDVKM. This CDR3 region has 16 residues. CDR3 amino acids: CASSSAGTGRGDEQFF. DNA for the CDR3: TGTGCCAGCAGTTCGGCCGGGACAGGGAGAGGGGATGAGCAGTTCTTC.

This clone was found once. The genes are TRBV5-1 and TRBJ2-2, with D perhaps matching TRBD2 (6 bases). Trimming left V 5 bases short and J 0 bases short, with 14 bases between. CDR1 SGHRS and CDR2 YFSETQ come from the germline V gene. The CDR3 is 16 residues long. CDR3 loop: CASRLERVTNTGELFF. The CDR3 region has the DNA TGCGCCAGCAGACTTGAGCGGGTCACGAACACCGGGGAGCTGTTTTTT.

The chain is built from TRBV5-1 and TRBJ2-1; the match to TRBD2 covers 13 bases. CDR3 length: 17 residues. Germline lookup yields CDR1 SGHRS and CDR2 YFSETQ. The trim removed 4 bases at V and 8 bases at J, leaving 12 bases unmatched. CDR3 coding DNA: TGCGCCAGCAGCCCAACCGGGACTAGCGGGATAAAGGATGAGCAGTTCTTC. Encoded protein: CASSPTGTSGIKDEQFF.

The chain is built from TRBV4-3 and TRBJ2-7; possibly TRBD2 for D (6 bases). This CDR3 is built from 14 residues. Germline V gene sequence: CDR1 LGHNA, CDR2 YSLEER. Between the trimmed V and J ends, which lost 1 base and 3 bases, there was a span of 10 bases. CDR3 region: CASSQGLRGYEQYF. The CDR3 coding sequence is TGCGCCAGCAGCCAAGGTCTGCGGGGCTACGAGCAGTACTTC.